This is a list of T cell receptor beta chains from one sample in a study of blood T cell repertoires in COVID-19. TCRdb's table, derived via immunoSEQ multiplex PCR, lists solely in-frame clones and lacks some. This sample has 200,000 to 250,000 clones, with 84% found just once. The sample comprised peripheral blood. These receptors were obtained from a woman aged 80 or over with COVID-19, enrolled during active disease. Each CDR3 is given with its conserved first and last residue. A D gene is named only where the DNA matches it firmly. Size is stated for part of the rows, as once, few or many counts, or as a class when the clone is expanded.

d_call	clone_size	j_call	v_call	cdr3_aa	cdr3_nt
NA	NA	TRBJ2-2	TRBV7-2	CASSLAATGELFF	TGTGCCAGCAGCTTAGCGGCCACCGGGGAGCTGTTTTTT
NA	NA	TRBJ1-2	TRBV28	CASSLASYGYTF	TGTGCCAGCAGTTTAGCTAGCTATGGCTACACCTTC
NA	NA	TRBJ1-2	TRBV7-8	CASSFNGNGYTF	TGTGCCAGCAGCTTTAACGGGAATGGCTACACCTTC
NA	NA	TRBJ2-1	TRBV28	CASTPPPGHSRDEQFF	TGTGCCAGCACTCCTCCTCCGGGACACTCTCGGGATGAGCAGTTCTTC
TRBD2	NA	TRBJ2-5	TRBV19	CASSKKSGGGQETQYF	TGTGCCAGTAGTAAAAAGAGCGGGGGAGGACAAGAGACCCAGTACTTC
TRBD1	NA	TRBJ1-5	TRBV28	CASSLSGTGGQPQHF	TGTGCCAGCAGTTTATCTGGGACAGGAGGTCAGCCCCAGCATTTT
NA	few	TRBJ2-7	TRBV30	CAWSSRYLPREQYF	TGTGCCTGGAGTAGCCGCTACCTTCCTAGGGAGCAGTACTTC
NA	NA	TRBJ1-1	TRBV18	CASSPNDQATNTEAFF	TGTGCCAGCTCACCAAATGACCAGGCGACGAACACTGAAGCTTTCTTT
NA	NA	TRBJ2-7	TRBV11-2	CASSSWGGPYEQYF	TGTGCCAGCAGCTCATGGGGGGGCCCCTACGAGCAGTACTTC
TRBD1	once	TRBJ1-1	TRBV28	CASSSPHRGGNTEAFF	TGTGCCAGCAGTTCCCCTCACAGGGGTGGGAACACTGAAGCTTTCTTT
NA	few	TRBJ1-2	TRBV5-1	CASSLAGGANYGYTF	TGCGCCAGCAGCTTGGCGGGGGGCGCGAACTATGGCTACACCTTC
NA	once	TRBJ1-2	TRBV21-1	CASSKGTPDSGYTF	TGTGCCAGCAGCAAAGGAACACCCGACAGTGGCTACACCTTC
NA	NA	TRBJ2-3	TRBV2	CASSTGPPRDTQYF	TGTGCCAGCAGTACAGGACCCCCTCGGGATACGCAGTATTTT
TRBD1	NA	TRBJ1-2	TRBV5-6	CASSRGQYNGYTF	TGTGCCAGCAGTCGGGGACAGTACAATGGCTACACCTTC
NA	NA	TRBJ2-3	TRBV5-4	CASSLRTGLSTDTQYF	TGTGCCAGCAGCTTGAGAACGGGACTGAGCACAGATACGCAGTATTTT
NA	NA	TRBJ2-2	TRBV19	CASTPVRGSTNTGELFF	TGTGCCAGTACTCCCGTCAGGGGCAGCACGAACACCGGGGAGCTGTTTTTT
NA	NA	TRBJ1-2	TRBV10-3	CAISALSGQFNYGYTF	TGTGCCATCAGTGCTTTGAGCGGACAGTTTAACTATGGCTACACCTTC
TRBD2	NA	TRBJ2-1	TRBV19	CASSIAAAGEYNEQFF	TGTGCCAGTAGTATAGCGGCGGCGGGGGAGTACAATGAGCAGTTCTTC
NA	NA	TRBJ2-5	TRBV6-2/TRBV6-3	CASSYRQGWPGGETQYF	TGTGCCAGCAGTTATAGACAGGGATGGCCTGGAGGGGAGACCCAGTACTTC
TRBD1	NA	TRBJ2-7	TRBV5-1	CASSPWTGATYEQYF	TGCGCCAGCAGCCCCTGGACAGGGGCAACCTACGAGCAGTACTTC
NA	NA	TRBJ1-2	TRBV28	CASSLRERILYGYTF	TGTGCCAGCAGTTTGAGGGAGCGGATACTTTATGGCTACACCTTC
NA	NA	TRBJ2-7	TRBV5-1	CASSLADGGEQYF	TGCGCCAGCAGCTTGGCCGACGGGGGCGAGCAGTACTTC
TRBD1	NA	TRBJ2-3	TRBV7-3	CASSLIGGQGSPDTQYF	TGTGCCAGCAGCTTAATTGGGGGACAGGGTTCACCAGATACGCAGTATTTT
TRBD1	NA	TRBJ2-7	TRBV7-9	CASSRLRPGQGVHEQYF	TGTGCCAGCAGCCGACTCAGACCGGGACAGGGGGTCCACGAGCAGTACTTC
TRBD1	NA	TRBJ1-4	TRBV5-1	CASSLGGQAEKLFF	TGCGCCAGCAGCTTGGGAGGACAGGCTGAAAAACTGTTTTTT
NA	NA	TRBJ1-5	TRBV19	CASIGTGGNQPQHF	TGTGCCAGTATAGGGACGGGGGGCAATCAGCCCCAGCATTTT
TRBD1	NA	TRBJ1-5	TRBV7-9	CASSFGTGPQPQHF	TGTGCCAGCAGCTTCGGGACAGGGCCCCAACCCCAGCATTTT
TRBD1	NA	TRBJ2-1	TRBV7-9	CASSLRTGVYNEQFF	TGTGCCAGCAGCTTAAGGACAGGGGTGTACAATGAGCAGTTCTTC
TRBD2	NA	TRBJ2-5	TRBV7-7	CASSLEGLAGETQYF	TGTGCTAGCAGCTTAGAGGGACTAGCTGGAGAGACCCAGTACTTC
TRBD1	NA	TRBJ1-6	TRBV30	CAWSVGTGGSPLHF	TGTGCCTGGAGTGTAGGGACAGGGGGATCACCCCTCCACTTT
NA	NA	TRBJ2-5	TRBV18	CASSLEGETQYF	TGTGCCAGCTCATTGGAGGGCGAGACCCAGTACTTC
TRBD1	NA	TRBJ1-5	TRBV28	CASSLRRTGINQPQHF	TGTGCCAGCAGTTTAAGAAGGACAGGGATAAATCAGCCCCAGCATTTT
NA	NA	TRBJ2-3	TRBV2	CASRVNTDTQYF	TGTGCCAGCCGCGTCAACACAGATACGCAGTATTTT
TRBD1	few	TRBJ1-5	TRBV19	CASSIGGTGKNQPQHF	TGTGCCAGTAGTATAGGTGGGACAGGGAAAAATCAGCCCCAGCATTTT
TRBD1	once	TRBJ1-6	TRBV5-1	CASSLYDRDRRSPLHF	TGCGCCAGCAGCTTGTACGACCGGGACAGGCGTTCACCCCTCCACTTT
TRBD1	NA	TRBJ2-3	TRBV11-3	CASSRGDSSTDTQYF	TGTGCCAGCAGCCGTGGGGACAGTAGCACAGATACGCAGTATTTT
NA	once	TRBJ2-5	TRBV5-1	CASSSTYQETQYF	TGCGCCAGCAGCTCCACTTACCAAGAGACCCAGTACTTC
NA	NA	TRBJ1-5	TRBV28	CASSLRQPQHF	TGTGCCAGCAGTTTGCGGCAGCCCCAGCATTTT
TRBD2	NA	TRBJ2-5	TRBV3-1/TRBV3-2	CASSPSLAGGQETQYF	TGTGCCAGCAGCCCCTCGTTAGCGGGGGGCCAAGAGACCCAGTACTTC
NA	NA	TRBJ1-4	TRBV28	CASSWPRGGTNEKLFF	TGTGCCAGCAGTTGGCCTCGGGGGGGCACTAATGAAAAACTGTTTTTT
TRBD2	NA	TRBJ2-7	TRBV18	CASSRLAGGTYEQYF	TGTGCCAGCTCACGCCTAGCGGGGGGGACCTACGAGCAGTACTTC
NA	NA	TRBJ2-5	TRBV3-1/TRBV3-2	CASSQQKTQYF	TGTGCCAGCAGCCAACAAAAGACCCAGTACTTC
NA	NA	TRBJ2-4	TRBV7-8	CASSLGTKNIQYF	TGTGCCAGCAGCTTAGGGACAAAAAACATTCAGTACTTC
NA	NA	TRBJ1-2	TRBV2	CASSGTGLYGYTF	TGTGCCAGCAGTGGCACAGGACTATATGGCTACACCTTC
NA	NA	TRBJ1-1	TRBV7-9	CASSLAGRIAFF	TGTGCCAGCAGCTTAGCCGGCAGGATCGCTTTCTTT
TRBD1	NA	TRBJ1-2	TRBV5-1	CASSSGTGVYGYTF	TGCGCCAGCAGCTCCGGGACAGGGGTCTATGGCTACACCTTC
TRBD1	NA	TRBJ1-3	TRBV9	CASSPRTGADGNTIYF	TGTGCCAGCAGCCCCCGGACAGGGGCGGACGGAAACACCATATATTTT
TRBD2	NA	TRBJ2-3	TRBV6-5	CASSYGGGTDTQYF	TGTGCCAGCAGTTACGGGGGGGGAACAGATACGCAGTATTTT
TRBD1	NA	TRBJ1-2	TRBV6-4	CASSETGVDRGYTF	TGTGCCAGCAGCGAGACAGGGGTGGATCGTGGCTACACCTTC
NA	NA	TRBJ1-6	TRBV9	CASSPGSPSFNSPLHF	TGTGCCAGCAGCCCTGGTTCCCCTAGCTTTAATTCACCCCTCCACTTT
NA	NA	TRBJ1-2	TRBV2	CASSEAQANYGYTF	TGTGCCAGCAGTGAAGCCCAGGCTAACTATGGCTACACCTTC
NA	NA	TRBJ2-3	TRBV6-5	CASSYDSHTQYF	TGTGCCAGCAGTTACGATAGCCATACGCAGTATTTT